What follows describes a single TCR beta chain. This clone was counted a single time. Which antigen it targets is not known. Nothing much larger sits one base from this clone, and base qualities are not available. The cysteine opens and the phenylalanine closes a CDR3 of 15 amino acids. Of all the DNA, just the CDR3 is kept, 45 bases in frame from base 1. CDR1 and CDR2 are drawn from the germline V gene: WSHSY, SAAADI. V loses 3 bases at its end and J loses 5 bases; junction bases beyond the gene matches: 7. This specimen comes from a study of T cell changes during pregnancy in multiple sclerosis (dated by TCRdb to between 2018 and 2020). About the investigation overall: In women with multiple sclerosis, the researchers looked at how the T cell repertoire shifted as pregnancy progressed.

Library preparation used the immunoSEQ multiplex PCR assay. TCRdb's version of the immuneACCESS table is confined to in-frame rearrangements and falls short of the full clone set. An unresolved V gene accounts for under half of the shortfall where checked; the remainder is of unknown origin. The sample table lists 40,000 to 45,000 clones, more than 80% of them with a count of one. Of the sample, under 0.75% is held by the ten largest clones. The V and J segments used are TRBV10-2 and TRBJ2-7; TRBD1 matches 10 bases in the middle. The source was CD4+ T cells from peripheral blood mononuclear cells, collected before pregnancy. The TCR comes from a female donor with multiple sclerosis, enrolled in a pregnancy study. The CDR3 region has the sequence CASSESGQGEHEQYF. The DNA sequence reads TGCGCCAGCAGTGAAAGCGGACAGGGGGAGCACGAGCAGTACTTC.